One sample yielded the 8 T cell receptor beta chains listed below, sequenced in a study of blood T cells in healthy people across ages. The authors ran a second PCR of about 6 to 11 cycles using a sample-barcoded 5' primer and a J-beta primer mix. TCRdb processed the 5' RACE reads anew with MiXCR; each CDR3 protein has one entry. The profile shows 1.5 million to 2 million distinct CDR3 sequences, approximately 30% of them singletons. The sequenced sample consisted of blood. The receptors derive from a woman in her thirties in good health.

The table lists this clonotype with a count of one. A read error is possible here, since a much larger clone lies one base away. The genes are TRBV24-1 and TRBJ2-1; tentative D call: TRBD1 (7 bases). The germline gives CDR1 KGHDR, CDR2 SFDVKD. This CDR3 has 15 residues. DNA for the CDR3: TGTGCCGCCAGTGACGCGGGGACAGTTTACAATGAGCAGTTCTTC. Its protein is CAASDAGTVYNEQFF.

This clonotype was picked up many times. This rearrangement joins TRBV10-2 to TRBJ2-5; D might be TRBD2 (5 bases). The CDR3 length is 13 residues. Trimming stripped 9 bases from V and 5 bases from J, with 16 bases between. From germline, CDR1 is WSHSY and CDR2 SAAADI. The CDR3 is CASAIGRGETQYF. The CDR3 region has the DNA TGCGCCAGTGCGATTGGGCGCGGGGAGACCCAGTACTTC.

Comments on this clonotype: A much larger clone differs by one base, so this may be a read error. The chain uses TRBV7-2 and TRBJ2-5; 15 bases agree with TRBD2. From germline, CDR1 is SGHTA and CDR2 FQGNSA. This CDR3 region has 17 residues. The CDR3 DNA reads TGTGCCAGCAGCTTGCCCAGAGGACTAGCGGGAGGGAAGACCCAGAACTTC. Translation: CASSLPRGLAGGKTQNF.

The rearrangement uses TRBV5-1 and TRBJ2-1, with TRBD1 identical over 9 bases. The V gene end was trimmed by 3 bases and the J gene end by 7 bases; junction bases not matched to a gene: 11. The germline CDR1 and CDR2 sequences are SGHRS and YFSETQ. This CDR3 contains 16 residues. CDR3 in amino acids: CASSSARGQGKNEQFF. The CDR3 region has the DNA TGCGCCAGCAGCTCTGCTAGGGGACAGGGTAAGAATGAGCAGTTCTTC.

In its sample, this clonotype was seen a few times. The CDR3 spells CASSPRTHGLEAFF. CDR3 DNA sequence: TGTGCCAGCAGTCCCAGGACCCACGGGCTTGAAGCTTTCTTT. The V gene is TRBV6-5, the J gene TRBJ1-1; no clear D. V shed 5 bases and J shed 7 bases, with 17 bases lying between them. The CDR3 has 14 amino acids. Per germline, CDR1 MNHEY and CDR2 SVGAGI.

This clonotype was found a few times. V and J are TRBV6-1 and TRBJ2-5; D assignment may be TRBD1 or TRBD2 (5 bases each). Germline CDR1 and CDR2: MNHNS and SASEGT. This CDR3 region has 14 residues. Trimming removed 2 bases from V and 2 bases from J, with 9 bases in between. The CDR3 sequence: CASSERGKQETQYF. The CDR3 DNA is TGTGCCAGCAGTGAACGGGGCAAACAAGAGACCCAGTACTTC.

The chain carries TRBV6-5 and TRBJ1-2, with D uncertain. CDR1 is MNHEY and CDR2 is SVGAGI in the germline V gene. This CDR3 has 16 amino acids. V lost 2 bases and J lost 5, with 18 bases in between. This CDR3 is CASSYNPLAASYGYTF. The CDR3 DNA follows: TGTGCCAGCAGTTACAACCCCTTGGCAGCTTCTTATGGCTACACCTTC.

This clonotype was seen at least ten times. The chain uses TRBV20-1 and TRBJ2-1, with D maybe TRBD2 (6 bases). The V and J ends lost 0 bases and 10 bases respectively, with 16 bases between them. Germline values: CDR1 DFQATT, CDR2 SNEGSKA (reference sequence). The CDR3 runs to 14 residues. The DNA of the CDR3 is TGCAGTGCTAGAGATGCTAGACTAGGCGGGGAGCAGTTCTTC. Translated, it gives CSARDARLGGEQFF.